The entry that follows covers one TCR beta chain sequence. This clonotype is termed large (0.1 to 1%). It lacks a known antigen. No much larger clone exists at a distance of one base, and base qualities are not known. This sample is part of a study of liver allograft versus peripheral blood T cells (dated by TCRdb to 2018 to 2020). As for the study more broadly: The study compared T cell receptor repertoires found within transplanted livers against repertoires in the peripheral blood of liver transplant recipients.

The CDR3, from cysteine to phenylalanine, totals 15 residues. This entry keeps only the CDR3 DNA: 45 bases, framed from base 1. Deletion took 6 bases off V and 0 bases off J, with a span of 12 bases between the germline ends. CDR1 and CDR2 (MNHNS, SASEGT) derive from the germline V gene. What the authors observed across the whole study: According to the report, the T cell receptor repertoires detected in peripheral blood were different from the repertoires found inside liver allografts.

The instrument given in TCRdb is Illumina MiSeq. TCRdb reran the public reads through fastp at Q25 and MiXCR, keeping productive beta chains. Each entry is one CDR3 protein sequence, shown with its most common DNA and genes. The sample includes under 2,000 distinct CDR3 sequences, with 15% observed a single time. Approximately 7% of the sample rests with the top ten. The sequence is built from TRBV6-1 and TRBJ1-5; tentative D gene TRBD1, with 5 bases matching. The TCR sequence derives from a human patient who had a liver transplant. Some T cells may be donor cells from the graft after a transplant. DNA sequence: TGTGCCAGCAGGAGACAGAGGTATAGCAATCAGCCCCAGCATTTT. This yields the protein CASRRQRYSNQPQHF.